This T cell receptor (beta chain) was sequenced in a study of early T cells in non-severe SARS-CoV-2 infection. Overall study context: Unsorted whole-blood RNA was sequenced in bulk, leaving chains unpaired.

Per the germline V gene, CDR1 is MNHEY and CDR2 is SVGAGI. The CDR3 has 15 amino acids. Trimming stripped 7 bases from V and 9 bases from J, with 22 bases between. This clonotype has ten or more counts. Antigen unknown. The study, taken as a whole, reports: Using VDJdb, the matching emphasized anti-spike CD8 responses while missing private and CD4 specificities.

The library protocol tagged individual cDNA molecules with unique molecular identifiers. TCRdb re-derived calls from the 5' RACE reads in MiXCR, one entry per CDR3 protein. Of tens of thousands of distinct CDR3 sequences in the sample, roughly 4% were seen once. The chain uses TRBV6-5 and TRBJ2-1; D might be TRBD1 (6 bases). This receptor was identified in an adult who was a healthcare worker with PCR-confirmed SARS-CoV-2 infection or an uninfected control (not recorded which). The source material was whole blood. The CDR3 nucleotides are TGTGCCAGCAAGGGTAGTAGGGCAGGGGTTATTGAGCAGTTCTTC. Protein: CASKGSRAGVIEQFF.